These 24 T cell receptor beta chains were sequenced from one sample in a study of control samples from healthy donors and cancer patients. The table came from immunoSEQ multiplex PCR; TCRdb's copy has only in-frame clones and leaves some out. Of around 89,000 clones listed, about four fifths are singletons. Material: blood. All receptors come from a woman between 55 and 75 years old in good health.

The chain uses TRBV14 and TRBJ1-4; D is unresolved. V was shortened by 6 bases and J by 8 bases, with 16 bases between the two germline ends. The CDR3 has 14 amino acids. The V gene's germline CDR1 is SGHDN and CDR2 FVKESK. This chain's CDR3 is CASRHGGLEEKLFF. The CDR3 DNA sequence: TGTGCCAGCAGGCACGGAGGGCTAGAGGAAAAACTGTTTTTT.

The gene calls are TRBV4-3 and TRBJ2-3; unclear D gene. This CDR3 has 12 residues. CDR1 is LGHNA and CDR2 is YSLEER in the germline V gene. The germline V and J ends were trimmed by 1 base and 4 bases, with 3 bases remaining between them. This chain's CDR3 is CASSQASDTQYF. The CDR3 DNA follows: TGCGCCAGCAGCCAAGCATCAGATACGCAGTATTTT.

The J gene is TRBJ2-5, the V gene TRBV28, with 14 positions matching TRBD2. This CDR3 is built from 18 residues. Trimming removed 6 bases from V and 0 bases from J; junction bases left unmatched: 9. In germline, CDR1 is MDHEN, CDR2 SYDVKM. The CDR3 loop reads CASSRGLAGGPYQETQYF. The CDR3 DNA follows: TGTGCCAGCAGCAGAGGACTAGCGGGAGGACCCTACCAAGAGACCCAGTACTTC.

The rearrangement links TRBV19 to TRBJ1-1; no definite D call. In germline, CDR1 is LNHDA, CDR2 SQIVND (reference sequence). Trimming pared 2 bases from V and 5 bases from J, leaving 9 bases between. CDR3 length equals 13 residues. The CDR3 protein is CASSIRSETEAFF. The CDR3 region has the DNA TGTGCCAGTAGTATAAGGTCGGAGACTGAAGCTTTCTTT. The full variable domain, completed using reference TRBV19 and TRBJ1-1, is DGGITQSPKYLFRKEGQNVTLSCEQNLNHDAMYWYRQDPGQGLRLIYYSQIVNDFQKGDIAEGYSVSREKKESFPLTVTSAQKNPTAFYLCASSIRSETEAFFGQGTRLTVV.

This chain connects TRBV9 to TRBJ1-2, with D unclear. Per the germline V gene, CDR1 is SGDLS and CDR2 is YYNGEE. The CDR3 spans 16 residues. Trimming took off 0 bases at V and 1 base at J, with 13 bases between the two ends. The CDR3 nucleotides are TGTGCCAGCAGCGTAGCCCTTGCAGGTAGTAACTATGGCTACACCTTC. Encoded protein: CASSVALAGSNYGYTF.

The J gene is TRBJ2-7, the V gene TRBV7-9; D not resolved. V was trimmed by 5 bases and J by 4 bases, leaving 9 bases between them. Per the germline V gene, CDR1 is SEHNR and CDR2 is FQNEAQ (reference sequence). The length of the CDR3 is 12 residues. CDR3 nucleotide sequence: TGTGCCAGCAGCCTAAACAGTTACGAGCAGTACTTC. As protein: CASSLNSYEQYF.

The rearrangement joins TRBV4-1 to TRBJ1-5; maybe TRBD1 (5 bases). The V gene lost 4 bases and the J gene lost 2 bases, with 18 bases spanning the gap. The CDR3 spans 17 residues. Germline lookup yields CDR1 MGHRA and CDR2 YSYEKL. In nucleotides, the CDR3 is TGCGCCAGCAGCCCGGGACCAGGGATGGATGGCAATCAGCCCCAGCATTTT. Translation gives CASSPGPGMDGNQPQHF.

The rearrangement uses TRBV7-6 and TRBJ2-2; a possible D gene is TRBD1 (6 bases). The CDR3 covers 17 residues. V shed 1 base and J shed 0 bases, with 12 bases lying between them. CDR1 is SGHVS, CDR2 FNYEAQ, per germline. The CDR3 DNA sequence: TGTGCCAGCAGCTTAGTAGGGACAACCGCGAACACCGGGGAGCTGTTTTTT. It translates to CASSLVGTTANTGELFF.

This clone has a single count. The chain couples TRBV3-1 (or the pseudogene TRBV3-2) to TRBJ2-1, with D unresolved. V was trimmed by 0 bases and J by 10 bases, leaving 7 bases between them. Germline lookup yields CDR1 LGHDT and CDR2 YNNKEL (reference sequence). This CDR3 is built from 12 residues. The CDR3 bases are TGTGCCAGCAGCCAAGAGCGACGGGAGCAGTTCTTC. Translating gives CASSQERREQFF.

This clone was recorded a few times. V usage is TRBV7-9 and J usage is TRBJ2-1, with 8 bases lining up with TRBD2. The CDR3 covers 15 residues. The germline CDR1 and CDR2 sequences are SEHNR and FQNEAQ (reference sequence). V lost 3 bases to trimming and J lost 4 bases; unmatched junction nucleotides: 5. In nucleotides, the CDR3 is TGTGCCAGCAGCTTTACGGGAGGGAGGTACAATGAGCAGTTCTTC. Translating it yields CASSFTGGRYNEQFF.

The chain joins TRBV6-5 to TRBJ1-1, with D uncertain. Trimming cost V 6 bases and J 7 bases, with 15 bases left between them. The length of the CDR3 is 13 residues. Germline V lookup: CDR1 MNHEY, CDR2 SVGAGI. The CDR3 DNA reads as TGTGCCAGCAGCCTCGGTGGGCCGAGTGAAGCTTTCTTT. Its protein product is CASSLGGPSEAFF.

Regarding this clone: At one of its ends the junction is not consistent with the germline gene, which may arise from a read error. The genes are TRBV7-9 and TRBJ2-7; D might be TRBD1 or TRBD2, each matching 6 bases. Germline V CDR1 and CDR2: SEHNR, FQNEAQ (reference sequence). The CDR3 loop spans 14 amino acids. The CDR3 here is CASSFTGGSDEQYF. The CDR3 region has the DNA TGTGCCAGCAGCTTCACCGGGGGCTCCGACGAGCAGTACTTC.

The genes are TRBV3-1 (or the pseudogene TRBV3-2) and TRBJ2-7, with 8 bases fitting TRBD2. V lost 5 bases, J lost 5 bases, and 8 bases stayed unmatched. Germline V lookup: CDR1 LGHDT, CDR2 YNNKEL (reference sequence). The CDR3 is made up of 14 amino acids. The CDR3 protein is CASSKRGAGDEQYF. The CDR3 nucleotides read TGTGCCAGCAGCAAACGGGGAGCGGGAGACGAGCAGTACTTC.

This clone showed up just once. The rearrangement links TRBV7-6 to TRBJ1-1; no clear D gene. Trimming removed 5 bases at V and 0 bases at J, with 10 bases between. The CDR3 runs 14 residues. The germline V gene has CDR1 SGHVS and CDR2 FNYEAQ. This chain's CDR3 is CASSRAGMNTEAFF. In DNA, the CDR3 is TGTGCCAGCAGCCGGGCTGGGATGAACACTGAAGCTTTCTTT.

As regards this clone: The same CDR3 also results from other DNA sequences found in this sample. This sequence joins TRBV7-9 and TRBJ2-7, with D possibly TRBD1 on 6 matching bases. CDR1 is SEHNR and CDR2 is FQNEAQ in the germline V gene (reference sequence). The CDR3 sequence is 14 residues long. The V end lost 3 bases, the J end lost 0 bases, and 9 bases lay between the germline ends. CDR3 sequence reads: CASSFGQPSYEQYF. The CDR3 coding sequence is TGTGCCAGCAGCTTTGGACAGCCCTCCTACGAGCAGTACTTC.

The chain uses TRBV2 and TRBJ2-5, with TRBD2 as a possible D gene (5 bases). The CDR3 loop spans 14 amino acids. Trimming removed 3 bases from V and 2 bases from J, with 10 bases in between. Germline loops: CDR1 SNHLY, CDR2 FYNNEI. CDR3 amino acids: CASSDGLAQETQYF. CDR3 bases: TGTGCCAGCAGTGACGGCCTAGCACAAGAGACCCAGTACTTC.

V gene TRBV12-3 or TRBV12-4 combines with J gene TRBJ1-2; 11 bases are shared with TRBD1. Trimming cost V 7 bases and J 7 bases; bases outside gene matches: 5. CDR3 length: 13 residues. CDR3 nucleotides: TGTGCCAGCAATCTGGGGACAGGGGGTGGCTACACCTTC. This sequence encodes CASNLGTGGGYTF.

V gene TRBV5-6 combines with J gene TRBJ1-4; 8 bases fit TRBD1. This CDR3 is 15 amino acids long. CDR1 is SGHDT and CDR2 is YYEEEE in the germline V gene. V trimming: 4 bases; J trimming: 6 bases; junction bases outside the gene matches: 8. In DNA form, the CDR3 reads TGTGCCAGCAGCCGCTCCGGGACAGGCGATGAAAAACTGTTTTTT. Protein sequence: CASSRSGTGDEKLFF.

The table lists this clone with a count of one. DNA of the CDR3: TGTGCCAGCAGGGTCCGGGACGGCCAAGAGACCCAGTACTTC. Translation gives CASRVRDGQETQYF. The chain combines TRBV2 with TRBJ2-5, with D perhaps assigned TRBD1 or TRBD2 (5 bases each). Germline lookup yields CDR1 SNHLY and CDR2 FYNNEI. This CDR3 is built from 14 residues. The ends were cut back, 6 bases at V and 1 base at J, with 12 bases in the middle.

This clone was seen once. The chain joins TRBV9 to TRBJ1-2, with D hard to call. CDR1 and CDR2 (germline): SGDLS, YYNGEE. The CDR3 totals 11 residues. Trimming shortened V by 1 base and J by 5 bases, and 3 bases separated the two germline ends. The CDR3 bases are TGTGCCAGCAGCGTACGATATGGCTACACCTTC. The encoded protein is CASSVRYGYTF.

The chain is built from TRBV12-2 and TRBJ1-5; TRBD1 is the table's D call, not checked against the DNA. TRBV12-2 is assigned pseudogene status. The CDR3 has 15 residues. The CDR3 region has the DNA TGTGCAAGTCGCTTAATGGGACAGGTAGGGCAGCCCCAGCATTTT. Its translation is CASRLMGQVGQPQHF.

V gene TRBV28 combines with J gene TRBJ2-7; D uncertain. Germline loops: CDR1 MDHEN, CDR2 SYDVKM. Trimming shortened V by 3 bases and J by 4 bases, and 7 bases separated the two germline ends. The length of the CDR3 is 12 residues. This CDR3 reads CASSFGLYEQYF. Written as DNA, the CDR3 is TGTGCCAGCAGTTTTGGGCTATACGAGCAGTACTTC.

The CDR3 here is CATSDRNRDSSTDTQYF. CDR3 bases: TGTGCCACCAGTGACCGAAACAGGGACTCTAGCACAGATACGCAGTATTTT. The rearrangement joins TRBV24-1 to TRBJ2-3; D is tentatively TRBD1 or TRBD2 (6 bases each). The CDR3 loop spans 17 amino acids. Trimming left V 4 bases short and J 0 bases short, with 16 bases between. The germline V gene encodes CDR1 KGHDR and CDR2 SFDVKD.

V usage is TRBV27 and J usage is TRBJ2-3, with D tentatively TRBD2 (6 bases). This CDR3 comprises 14 residues. V lost 3 bases and J 1 base, leaving 8 bases between the germline ends. The germline CDR1 and CDR2 sequences are MNHEY and SMNVEV (reference sequence). The CDR3 nucleotides are TGTGCCAGCAGTTTTGGGAGGCGCACAGATACGCAGTATTTT. Protein sequence: CASSFGRRTDTQYF.